This TCR beta chain was found in a study of Ad26.COV2.S vaccination and SARS-CoV-2 variants (dated by TCRdb to 2020 to 2022). Describing the broader study: Vaccine-arm donors came from COV1001, a multicentre, randomized, double-blind, placebo-controlled phase I-IIa trial of Ad26.COV2.S in healthy adults. Ad26.COV2.S was administered intramuscularly at a dose of 5x10^10 or 1x10^11 viral particles, either as one shot or as two shots given 56 days apart. TCRbeta repertoire sequencing was used to assess the specificity and breadth of SARS-CoV-2-reactive T cell receptors after Ad26.COV2.S vaccination. A total of 32 samples were included in the TCR-sequenced set, comprising roughly 19 Ad26.COV2.S vaccine recipients, 5 placebo recipients and 8 SARS-CoV-2 convalescent individuals. Participants in the trial were split at random into five groups of five each, receiving low-dose or high-dose Ad26.COV2.S once or twice, or else placebo on both occasions. Investigators did not know the trial group allocation while performing experiments and assessing outcomes. Results and caveats for the whole study, not just this receptor: Vaccine and placebo recipients had similar non-spike TCR breadth, a finding consistent with the vaccine containing only spike. The authors noted that total T cell responses may have been underestimated by the TCR breadth and depth analyses. Ad26.COV2.S recipients had higher spike-specific TCR breadth than placebo recipients (P = 0.0014). After vaccination, substantial breadth of spike-specific CD8+ and CD4+ T cell responses was reported. Comparing responses between vaccine doses or regimens was not something the study was powered to do.

The germline V gene yields SGHRS for CDR1 and YFSETQ for CDR2. CDR3 length: 12 amino acids, cysteine to phenylalanine. Here the CDR3 DNA is all that survives: 36 bases in frame from base 1. The V end loses 4 bases and the J end loses 2 bases, and a stretch of 4 bases separates them. This specimen's treatment or condition label, interpreted: around 19 received Ad26.COV2.S at low or high dose, single or two shots; roughly five received placebo; per-sample allocation not given. Repertoires of vaccine and placebo recipients were sequenced from samples collected on day 63 after the first injection. Between 29 July and 7 August 2020, Cohort 1b enrolled 25 adults aged 18-55 years at one site in Boston, USA. Ad26.COV2.S was a replication-incompetent adenovirus type 26 vector expressing a prefusion-stabilized SARS-CoV-2 spike protein from the original Wuhan strain. Remarks on this clone: Its antigen is not yet known. Base qualities are not at hand, and no much larger clone is one base apart.

TCRbeta CDR3 regions were sequenced with the immunoSEQ Assay. After extraction, genomic DNA underwent amplification by bias-controlled multiplex PCR, followed by high-throughput sequencing. In the authors' own workflow: To quantify the absolute abundance of every unique TCRbeta CDR3 region, sequences were collapsed and filtered. T cell fraction was estimated by normalizing TCRbeta template counts to usable DNA, with usable DNA measured through amplification of reference genes found in all nucleated cells. Repertoire TCRs were annotated as SARS-CoV-2-specific when V gene, CDR3 amino acid sequence and J gene were exactly matched to a known reactive TCR set. The reference SARS-CoV-2 TCR set was derived from MIRA and filtered for enrichment in COVID-19-positive ImmuneCODE repertoires, a step that removed public or cross-reactive TCRs. Drawing on the MIRA antigens, annotated TCRs were analysed further at the level of specific ORF or position within ORF. Breadth was defined as annotated unique rearrangements over total unique productive rearrangements; depth was the summed frequency of those rearrangements. Group comparisons of TCR breadth used two-sided Wilcoxon rank-sum tests. TCRdb stores this immuneACCESS table with in-frame sequences only. Part of the clones is absent; in the studies checked, under half of the shortfall reflects unresolved V genes, and no reason is known for the rest. That table supplies the V and J calls and clone size; D and trimming were determined from the DNA. For this sample the table gives a few hundred thousand clones, of which roughly 90% were detected only once. The top ten clones comprise approximately 4% of the sample.

The sample consisted of peripheral blood, taken in a trial of Ad26.COV2.S vaccine versus placebo. The TCR sequence derives from a person between 18 and 59 years old who received the Ad26.COV2.S COVID-19 vaccine or a placebo. The chain is made from TRBV5-1 and TRBJ2-1; the D gene identity is not certain. The nucleotide sequence is given as TGCGCCAGCAGCCGAACCTACAATGAGCAGTTCTTC. Translated, this is CASSRTYNEQFF.